A selection of T cell receptor beta chains follows, all from one sample in a study of blood T cell repertoires in COVID-19. Some clones are missing from TCRdb's copy, which holds only in-frame ones; the method was immunoSEQ multiplex PCR. Of over 250,000 clones listed, approximately 86% are singletons. Source material: PBMCs or T cells enriched from blood (not recorded which). Source of these receptors: a woman younger than 30 who had recovered from COVID-19. Each CDR3 is given with its conserved first and last residue. A D gene is named only where the DNA matches it firmly. Some rows have no size entry. The others give once, few or many, or a class for an expanded clone.

D: TRBD2
J: TRBJ2-1
V: TRBV19
size: .
DNA: TGTGCCAGTAGTACCCAAGCGGGGGGAAGGGTTGGTGAGCAGTTCTTC
CDR3: CASSTQAGGRVGEQFF

D: TRBD1
J: TRBJ1-5
V: TRBV9
size: .
DNA: TGTGCCAGCAGCGTATCAGACAGGGGTGGGCAGCCCCAGCATTTT
CDR3: CASSVSDRGGQPQHF

D: TRBD2
J: TRBJ2-1
V: TRBV5-8
size: .
DNA: TGTGCCAGCAGCTCCCGGGGCCCCACTAGCGGGATTGAATTCTTC
CDR3: CASSSRGPTSGIEFF

D: .
J: TRBJ1-5
V: TRBV6-2/TRBV6-3
size: .
DNA: TGTGCCAGCAGTTCCGTGACAAGTGAGACCCATCAGCCCCAGCATTTT
CDR3: CASSSVTSETHQPQHF

D: .
J: TRBJ1-3
V: TRBV18
size: .
DNA: TGTGCCAGCTCACCGCGGGGGTCCGGTGGAGGAAACACCATATATTTT
CDR3: CASSPRGSGGGNTIYF

D: .
J: TRBJ1-6
V: TRBV6-5
size: .
DNA: TGTGCCAGCAGTTACCGGTTGGATTCACCCCTCCACTTT
CDR3: CASSYRLDSPLHF

D: TRBD1
J: TRBJ1-4
V: TRBV20-1
size: .
DNA: TGCAGTGCCAGTGGGTCTCCGGGACAGATAAATGAAAAACTGTTTTTT
CDR3: CSASGSPGQINEKLFF

D: TRBD1
J: TRBJ1-2
V: TRBV20-1
size: once
DNA: TGCAGCGGACAGGGGATCTATGGCTACACCTTC
CDR3: CSGQGIYGYTF

D: .
J: TRBJ2-5
V: TRBV18
size: .
DNA: TGTGCCAGCTCACGGGAGCTCCAAGAGACCCAGTACTTC
CDR3: CASSRELQETQYF

D: TRBD2
J: TRBJ2-2
V: TRBV7-3
size: .
DNA: TGTGCCAGCAGCTTTCGATTAGCGGGCGGGGAGCTGTTTTTT
CDR3: CASSFRLAGGELFF

D: TRBD2
J: TRBJ2-1
V: TRBV7-7
size: .
DNA: TGTGCCAGCAGCACGGCGGGGGGCGGTAGTCATGAGCAGTTCTTC
CDR3: CASSTAGGGSHEQFF

D: TRBD2
J: TRBJ2-3
V: TRBV28
size: .
DNA: TGTGCCAGCAGTTTCGAGAGACTAGCGGGGGTCGGCACAGATACGCAGTATTTT
CDR3: CASSFERLAGVGTDTQYF

D: .
J: TRBJ1-1
V: TRBV6-6
size: .
DNA: TGTGCCAGCAGTCTCCTTGAGCGACAGGAAGCTTTCTTT
CDR3: CASSLLERQEAFF

D: TRBD1
J: TRBJ1-2
V: TRBV4-1
size: .
DNA: TGCGCCAGCAGCCACCACAGGGGGGGAGGTGGCTACACCTTC
CDR3: CASSHHRGGGGYTF

D: TRBD1
J: TRBJ2-2
V: TRBV11-2
size: .
DNA: TGTGCCAGCAGCTTACTTTTTGTTGCCGGGACAGCCCTTACCGGGGAGCTGTTTTTT
CDR3: CASSLLFVAGTALTGELFF

D: TRBD2
J: TRBJ2-1
V: TRBV9
size: .
DNA: TGTGCCAGCAGCCCCCGGCGGGAGGGGAGCTCCTACAATGAGCAGTTCTTC
CDR3: CASSPRREGSSYNEQFF

D: .
J: TRBJ2-1
V: TRBV7-8
size: .
DNA: TGTGCCAGCAACCAGAACTCCTACAATGAGCAGTTCTTC
CDR3: CASNQNSYNEQFF

D: .
J: TRBJ1-1
V: TRBV7-8
size: .
DNA: TGTGCCAGCAGCTTGGTTGGTGTGAGGACTGAAGCTTTCTTT
CDR3: CASSLVGVRTEAFF

D: .
J: TRBJ2-7
V: TRBV27
size: .
DNA: TGTGCCAGCAGGATTCTTCATCCCCCCGGGTACTTC
CDR3: CASRILHPPGYF

D: .
J: TRBJ2-7
V: TRBV5-4
size: .
DNA: TGTGCCAGCAGCCTAGGCGCCCTTTCCTACGAGCAGTACTTC
CDR3: CASSLGALSYEQYF

D: TRBD2
J: TRBJ2-1
V: TRBV11-2
size: .
DNA: TGTGCCAGCAGCCCCCTAATAGCGGGTTGGAATGAGCAGTTCTTC
CDR3: CASSPLIAGWNEQFF

D: .
J: TRBJ2-7
V: TRBV3-1/TRBV3-2
size: once
DNA: TGTGCCAGCAGCCAAGATCTAGACGGATACTCCTACGAGCAGTACTTC
CDR3: CASSQDLDGYSYEQYF

D: TRBD1
J: TRBJ2-3
V: TRBV7-8
size: few
DNA: TGTGCCAGCAGCCTCGTGACAGGGGGGGACACAGATACGCAGTATTTT
CDR3: CASSLVTGGDTDTQYF

D: TRBD1
J: TRBJ1-2
V: TRBV30
size: .
DNA: TGTGCCTGGAGTGCTCCCTATTCGACAGGGTCTTACTATGGCTACACCTTC
CDR3: CAWSAPYSTGSYYGYTF

D: TRBD1
J: TRBJ1-1
V: TRBV5-6
size: .
DNA: TGTGCCAGCAGCCACCGGACAGGGGGCTGGCCTTACACTGAAGCTTTCTTT
CDR3: CASSHRTGGWPYTEAFF

D: .
J: TRBJ2-7
V: TRBV30
size: .
DNA: TGTGCCTGGAGTGTGACAGCTTCCTACGAGCAGTACTTC
CDR3: CAWSVTASYEQYF

D: .
J: TRBJ1-4
V: TRBV30
size: .
DNA: TGTGCCTGGACCAGGATTTATCCTAATGAAAAACTGTTTTTT
CDR3: CAWTRIYPNEKLFF

D: TRBD1
J: TRBJ2-1
V: TRBV5-1
size: .
DNA: TGCGCCAGCAGCTGGGGGGACAGGGGCGAAGGCTATGAGCAGTTCTTC
CDR3: CASSWGDRGEGYEQFF

D: .
J: TRBJ2-5
V: TRBV5-6
size: once
DNA: TGTGCCAGCAGCTTGGTCGGACAACAAGAGACCCAGTACTTC
CDR3: CASSLVGQQETQYF

D: .
J: TRBJ1-5
V: TRBV11-2
size: few
DNA: TGTGCCACCCGATGGCGGGGGAATCAGCCCCAGCATTTT
CDR3: CATRWRGNQPQHF

D: TRBD1
J: TRBJ2-6
V: TRBV5-3
size: few
DNA: TGTGCCAGAAGCCGACAGGGCTCTGGGGCCAACGTCCTGACTTTC
CDR3: CARSRQGSGANVLTF

D: TRBD1
J: TRBJ1-2
V: TRBV30
size: .
DNA: TGTGCCTGGAGTGTACAAAGGCAGGGGGCCGGCTATGGCTACACCTTC
CDR3: CAWSVQRQGAGYGYTF

D: TRBD1
J: TRBJ2-5
V: TRBV7-8
size: .
DNA: TGTGCCAGCAGCTCAAGGACAGGGGGCATGACCCAGTACTTC
CDR3: CASSSRTGGMTQYF

D: .
J: TRBJ1-4
V: TRBV3-1/TRBV3-2
size: .
DNA: TGTGCCAGCAGCCAAGTATCAGGGTATGAGGAAAAACTGTTTTTT
CDR3: CASSQVSGYEEKLFF

D: .
J: TRBJ2-7
V: TRBV6-6
size: .
DNA: TGTGCCAGCAGTTACTCCGCGGACAACCTTTTCTACGAGCAGTACTTC
CDR3: CASSYSADNLFYEQYF

D: TRBD2
J: TRBJ2-3
V: TRBV5-4
size: .
DNA: TGTGCCAGCAGCCCCTCCAGCGGGAGGGAAGATACGCAGTATTTT
CDR3: CASSPSSGREDTQYF

D: .
J: TRBJ1-6
V: TRBV7-9
size: .
DNA: TGTGCCAGCAGCTCCGCTAGACAGTCCAATTCACCCCTCCACTTT
CDR3: CASSSARQSNSPLHF

D: TRBD2
J: TRBJ2-1
V: TRBV11-3
size: .
DNA: TGTGCCAGCAGCGGAAAAGCTAGCGGGGACTCCTACAATGAGCAGTTCTTC
CDR3: CASSGKASGDSYNEQFF

D: TRBD2
J: TRBJ2-2
V: TRBV5-4
size: .
DNA: TGTGCCAGCAGCTTGGGGGTCACTAGCGGGGGAAACACCGGGGAGCTGTTTTTT
CDR3: CASSLGVTSGGNTGELFF

D: .
J: TRBJ2-7
V: TRBV4-1
size: few
DNA: TGCGCCAGCAGCCAAGAGGGGACTCCCAGCTCCTACGAGCAGTACTTC
CDR3: CASSQEGTPSSYEQYF

D: TRBD1
J: TRBJ2-7
V: TRBV27
size: once
DNA: TGTGCCAGCAGTTTCCTGGACAGGGGAAAAAACTACGAGCAGTACTTC
CDR3: CASSFLDRGKNYEQYF

D: .
J: TRBJ1-1
V: TRBV6-5
size: .
DNA: TGTGCCAGCAGGGGTGGGGGAGGGAACACTGAAGCTTTCTTT
CDR3: CASRGGGGNTEAFF

D: TRBD1
J: TRBJ1-6
V: TRBV19
size: once
DNA: TGTGCCAGTAGTGTTGGGACAGAATATAATTCACCCCTCCACTTT
CDR3: CASSVGTEYNSPLHF

D: .
J: TRBJ2-2
V: TRBV10-3
size: .
DNA: TGTGCCATCAGAAGACAGGAGTTCACCGGGGAGCTGTTTTTT
CDR3: CAIRRQEFTGELFF

D: TRBD2
J: TRBJ2-1
V: TRBV7-9
size: .
DNA: TGTGCCAGCAGCCCCACATGGGGCGGGGGGGACAATGAGCAGTTCTTC
CDR3: CASSPTWGGGDNEQFF